This TCR beta chain was identified in a study of cytomegalovirus exposure and HLA in healthy donors (dated 2017 in TCRdb). About the investigation overall: An earlier analysis of more than 550 of the donors reported 250 to 300 Gb of sequence data and approximately 120 million unique TCR beta sequences obtained from about 179 million T cells. In a later analysis, previously published TCR beta repertoires from about 640 donors were re-analyzed and high-resolution HLA genotyping was added so that TCR occurrence patterns could be studied. Rather than drawing on any new phenotypic data, the later analysis identified candidate immune exposures from TCR beta sequences and the way those sequences occurred across donors. A later genetic analysis took genome-wide SNP genotypes for about 65% of the roughly 670 donors and used that subset as a discovery cohort. Roughly five DR-DQ haplotypes were handled as single units for association and clustering, since linkage in the cohort was strong. The study profiled the T cell repertoires of 500 to 800 subjects by immunosequencing and related them to cytomegalovirus serostatus. Alongside the repertoire data, information on donor age, sex, ethnicity and CMV serostatus was compiled. All discovery cohort repertoires had been generated on a single sequencing platform. Across 398 genotyped donors of the cohort, an average of about 240,000 unique TCR beta nucleotide sequences per donor were sequenced, and roughly a sixth of those sequences were non-productive. The aim of the study was to test whether cataloging public T cell receptors could identify signatures of past pathogen exposure. To decide whether each TCR beta V gene segment behaved as functional or pseudogenic, an earlier analysis of some 570 of the donors relied on high-throughput TCR beta sequencing. Approximately 330 gigabases of sequencing data and 75 million to 85 million unique TCR sequences made up an early release that covered under 750 HLA-typed donors. The number of donors typed differed by locus, with roughly 629-640 for A, B, C, DRB1 and DQB1, around 560 for DQA1, 606 for DPA1, and around 450 for DPB1. Besides the first cohort of roughly 640 subjects, a separate validation cohort made up of roughly 120 different subjects was used. Both class I and class II loci were covered by HLA typing, at four-digit resolution. Among the approximately 400 genotyped donors, more than 70% belonged to the genetic ancestry cluster associated with self-reported Caucasian donors. High-throughput TCR immunosequencing, statistical association of individual TCRs with disease status, and machine learning were combined to predict cytomegalovirus infection status. The paper's findings and limits, for the study overall: Broadly in line with IMGT annotations, most TCR beta V segments showed up in productive rearrangements about 87% or about 30% of the time in an earlier analysis of around 600 of the donors. A group of highly shared sequence variants was considered likely to be a technical artifact of the sequencing pipeline. When HLA alleles, especially DR and DQ, strongly co-occurred, TCR associations were difficult to assign to individual alleles. Because some donors lacked HLA typing at each locus, the association tests relied only on the typed subset. According to a later analysis, TCR association rates differed among HLA loci, with DRB1 alleles showing the most associated TCRs and HLA-C alleles showing the fewest. Immune exposure information for the cohort was limited to CMV serostatus. The classifier was reported to diagnose cytomegalovirus status with high specificity and sensitivity in both the original and validation cohorts. According to a later analysis, most CMV-associated TCR beta chains appeared to be HLA-restricted, and the HLA associations seemed to be driven largely by CMV exposure. In vitro tests confirmed that a few of the cytomegalovirus-associated TCR beta chains recognize cytomegalovirus antigens. In the study, about 150 TCR beta chains were listed as associated with cytomegalovirus. Because counts were too low, about 18 rarely observed V segments, including chromosome 9 orphons, were left out of the earlier analysis of 500 to 750 of the donors. A later analysis reported that several top co-occurrence clusters appeared linked to parvovirus B19, influenza, CMV and Epstein-Barr virus. Most TCR sequences were observed very rarely across donors, whereas some public TCRs were present in many individuals. A further reported finding was that TCR beta sequences accurately predicted the HLA-A and HLA-B alleles for most subjects in the first cohort. Roughly uniform sequencing depth across donors was assumed in presence/absence analyses, although this assumption may not hold. In a later analysis, HLA-associated TCR beta chains showed more clonal expansion and lower generation probabilities than non-associated chains that were equally common. Linkage disequilibrium might explain the correlated functional status among segregating V segments, but an unknown experimental factor could not be excluded. An association between a missense DCLRE1C variant and V-gene and J-gene trimming of TCR beta chains was found in a later genetic analysis and replicated in an independent cohort. This cohort had only TCR beta chains sequenced, and the lack of alpha or paired-chain data limited which features could be detected. The authors suggested that the approach could potentially be generalized to other disease states and immunological phenotypes. In a later genetic analysis, fewer N-insertions in productive TCRs were reported among donors in an Asian-associated ancestry cluster than the approximately 670-donor mean. Specific HLA alleles were associated with 15,000 to 20,000 TCR beta sequences at a false discovery rate of 0.05 in a later analysis.

On this clone: Its binding antigen is unknown. Per-base quality was not reported, and no clone a single base away is much larger than it.

The cohort comprised fewer than 700 healthy bone marrow donors. All cohort members were sampled while nominally healthy, although unrecorded immune exposures were likely present. The donor was CMV seropositive and belonged to the group of 250 to 350 seropositive cohort members. Each donor provided a peripheral blood sample, and peripheral blood mononuclear cells were used for TCR beta sequencing. The Qiagen DNeasy Blood Extraction Kit was used to extract genomic DNA from the blood cell samples. Receptor libraries were prepared by the immunoSEQ multiplex PCR assay. A mixture of 60 forward primers for TCR Vbeta segments and 13 reverse primers for TCR Jbeta segments was used in the multiplex PCR. A multiplex PCR assay on genomic DNA amplified the CDR3 region of rearranged TCR beta genes. On the Illumina HiSeq System, the amplified TCR beta libraries were sequenced as 87-base-pair reads. In the source study's methods: Across the 670 or so repertoires, a later analysis counted 60 million to 90 million unique TCR beta chains, some 11 million of which were shared by at least two donors. A nearest-neighbor algorithm error-corrected the raw reads and collapsed the reads into unique sequences, merging closely related sequences to remove PCR and sequencing errors. To assign V, D and J gene segments, CDR3 sequences were aligned to IMGT reference sequences. For a sequence to be retained, a match of at least six nucleotides was required to both a V gene segment and a J gene segment. Rearrangements were called productive when the CDR3 lacked stop codons and stayed in frame with V and J; all others were non-productive. Following IMGT convention, CDR3 was defined as the stretch from the second conserved V-encoded cysteine to the conserved J-encoded phenylalanine. Sequences without an unambiguous match to a single V gene segment were excluded from the earlier analysis of about 600 of the donors. In an earlier analysis of approximately 560 of the donors, a V segment was called functional when productive rearrangements were above 56.7%, and segregating when the standard deviation between donors exceeded 5%. A statistical classification framework was built for diagnosing cytomegalovirus status from the catalog of TCR beta chain sequences. In a later analysis, V and J genes were assigned by comparing TCR nucleotide sequences against IMGT/GENE-DB human TR gene sequences. In a later analysis, CDR3 sequences and most-parsimonious VDJ recombination scenarios were assigned using the TCRdist pipeline. A later analysis defined each TCR beta chain by its CDR3 amino acid sequence plus V-gene family, and excluded reads lacking a unique V-gene family. A later analysis removed 500 to 600 highly shared, low-generation-probability nucleotide sequences to deal with suspected cross-contamination and a sequencing artifact. For each public chain, a later analysis derived a clonal expansion index from normalized ranks of inferred template counts within each repertoire. A later analysis computed generation probabilities with a VDJ recombination model fitted to out-of-frame rearrangements, and checked the results against IGoR. In a later analysis, TCR-TCR, TCR-HLA and TCR-CMV co-occurrence was scored with hypergeometric tests, and a repertoire-size bias correction was applied to TCR pairs. A later analysis estimated false discovery rates by permuting HLA or CMV assignments 20 times. A later analysis grouped co-occurring TCRs with DBSCAN, adding TCRdist sequence similarity when clustering within HLA-allele-positive subsets. Co-occurrence clustering excluded repertoires with fewer than 30,000 or more than 120,000 public chains, plus five with anomalous nucleotide sharing. The table was pulled from immuneACCESS by TCRdb, which kept in-frame rearrangements only. Such tables lose some clones; where checked, under half of the loss comes from unresolved V genes, and the rest has no known cause. The V and J calls and clone size were taken over from that table, and D and trimming were inferred from the DNA. In this sample the table shows a few hundred thousand clones, around 80% of which occur a single time. Together, the top ten hold around 8.3% of the sample.

Sequencing input: PBMCs. This sequence originates from a woman in her fifties or sixties in good health and CMV-seropositive.

The bases are TGTGCCAGCAGTCCCGGGGGAGGCAATTCACCCCTCCACTTT. Translated, this is CASSPGGGNSPLHF. The chain uses TRBV28 and TRBJ1-6, with TRBD1 tentatively as D gene (5 bases match). V loses 5 bases, J loses 7 bases, and the germline ends lie 12 bases apart. Inclusive of the bounding cysteine and phenylalanine, the CDR3 is 14 residues long. The sequence is cut down to CDR3 DNA, 42 bases in frame from base 1. The germline V gene encodes CDR1 MDHEN and CDR2 SYDVKM.